The following is a TCR beta chain sequence with its context. The data belong to a study of blood T cell repertoires in COVID-19. Germline lookup yields CDR1 LGHNA and CDR2 YSLEER. The V end lost 0 bases, the J end lost 4 bases, and 12 bases lay between the germline ends. CDR3 length: 16 amino acids. Clones were read by immunoSEQ multiplex PCR, and TCRdb kept only the in-frame ones, dropping some. The table shows almost 200,000 clones, with around 85% occurring only once. The genes are TRBV4-3 and TRBJ2-2; TRBD1 is a possible D gene (6 bases). This TCR derives from a woman aged 70-85 years with acute or convalescent COVID-19. Source material: peripheral blood. The CDR3 bases are TGCGCCAGCAGCCAAGAAAGGGGGAGAACCACCGGGGAGCTGTTTTTT. Protein: CASSQERGRTTGELFF.